This TCR beta chain was retrieved from a study of CD8+ T cells in alopecia areata. Treatment described: oral pan-JAK inhibitor, 5-10 mg twice daily. Regarding the study as a whole: The study found higher clonality in lesional than normal scalp, especially in alopecia totalis/universalis.

Turning to this clone: Antigen unknown.

The authors extracted RNA and reverse transcribed it into cDNA as the sequencing template. Produced via immunoSEQ multiplex PCR; TCRdb's table is partial and in-frame only. The table includes under 150,000 clones, 50% to 55% detected once. The source of this sequence is a human donor with alopecia areata. Sequencing used CD4+ T cells sorted from blood, obtained at week 4, from a patient treated with tofacitinib.

The CDR3 region has the DNA TGTGCCAGTAGTATAGGAGTTGGGACCGGGGAGCTGTTTTTT. Amino acid sequence: CASSIGVGTGELFF. V and J are TRBV19 and TRBJ2-2; D remains unclear. CDR1 and CDR2 from the germline V gene are LNHDA and SQIVND (reference sequence). Trimming took 1 base from V and 5 from J, leaving 8 bases between them. This CDR3 has 14 residues.